The TCR beta chain described here comes from a study of shared clonotypes between healthy human individuals. Background on the study: The plates for each donor numbered three CD4 naive, three CD4 memory, two CD8 naive and one CD8 memory. Study results and limitations: It was the non-shared clonotypes that had lower generation probabilities than clonotypes shared by all four donors.

Trimming pared 2 bases from V and 2 bases from J, leaving 10 bases between. Germline values: CDR1 KGHSH, CDR2 LQKENI. CDR3 length: 15 residues. In this sample, this clone turned up once. Its antigen is not known. The assay was run at deep level. Here immunoSEQ multiplex PCR was the method, and the copy in TCRdb shows in-frame clones only, minus some. The profile covers roughly 2.2 million clones, with approximately 95% appearing a single time and about 0.39% taken by the ten largest. This TCR came from a man aged 18 to 29 in good health. Some clones in this sample may be carry-over from other donors' samples. Sequencing was carried out using naive CD4+ T cells from PBMCs. Subset denoted: CD45RA+ positively selected. The rearrangement uses TRBV18 and TRBJ1-3, with unresolved D. CDR3 in amino acids: CASSPLGNPGNTIYF. The CDR3 bases are TGTGCCAGCTCACCATTGGGGAACCCTGGAAACACCATATATTTT.